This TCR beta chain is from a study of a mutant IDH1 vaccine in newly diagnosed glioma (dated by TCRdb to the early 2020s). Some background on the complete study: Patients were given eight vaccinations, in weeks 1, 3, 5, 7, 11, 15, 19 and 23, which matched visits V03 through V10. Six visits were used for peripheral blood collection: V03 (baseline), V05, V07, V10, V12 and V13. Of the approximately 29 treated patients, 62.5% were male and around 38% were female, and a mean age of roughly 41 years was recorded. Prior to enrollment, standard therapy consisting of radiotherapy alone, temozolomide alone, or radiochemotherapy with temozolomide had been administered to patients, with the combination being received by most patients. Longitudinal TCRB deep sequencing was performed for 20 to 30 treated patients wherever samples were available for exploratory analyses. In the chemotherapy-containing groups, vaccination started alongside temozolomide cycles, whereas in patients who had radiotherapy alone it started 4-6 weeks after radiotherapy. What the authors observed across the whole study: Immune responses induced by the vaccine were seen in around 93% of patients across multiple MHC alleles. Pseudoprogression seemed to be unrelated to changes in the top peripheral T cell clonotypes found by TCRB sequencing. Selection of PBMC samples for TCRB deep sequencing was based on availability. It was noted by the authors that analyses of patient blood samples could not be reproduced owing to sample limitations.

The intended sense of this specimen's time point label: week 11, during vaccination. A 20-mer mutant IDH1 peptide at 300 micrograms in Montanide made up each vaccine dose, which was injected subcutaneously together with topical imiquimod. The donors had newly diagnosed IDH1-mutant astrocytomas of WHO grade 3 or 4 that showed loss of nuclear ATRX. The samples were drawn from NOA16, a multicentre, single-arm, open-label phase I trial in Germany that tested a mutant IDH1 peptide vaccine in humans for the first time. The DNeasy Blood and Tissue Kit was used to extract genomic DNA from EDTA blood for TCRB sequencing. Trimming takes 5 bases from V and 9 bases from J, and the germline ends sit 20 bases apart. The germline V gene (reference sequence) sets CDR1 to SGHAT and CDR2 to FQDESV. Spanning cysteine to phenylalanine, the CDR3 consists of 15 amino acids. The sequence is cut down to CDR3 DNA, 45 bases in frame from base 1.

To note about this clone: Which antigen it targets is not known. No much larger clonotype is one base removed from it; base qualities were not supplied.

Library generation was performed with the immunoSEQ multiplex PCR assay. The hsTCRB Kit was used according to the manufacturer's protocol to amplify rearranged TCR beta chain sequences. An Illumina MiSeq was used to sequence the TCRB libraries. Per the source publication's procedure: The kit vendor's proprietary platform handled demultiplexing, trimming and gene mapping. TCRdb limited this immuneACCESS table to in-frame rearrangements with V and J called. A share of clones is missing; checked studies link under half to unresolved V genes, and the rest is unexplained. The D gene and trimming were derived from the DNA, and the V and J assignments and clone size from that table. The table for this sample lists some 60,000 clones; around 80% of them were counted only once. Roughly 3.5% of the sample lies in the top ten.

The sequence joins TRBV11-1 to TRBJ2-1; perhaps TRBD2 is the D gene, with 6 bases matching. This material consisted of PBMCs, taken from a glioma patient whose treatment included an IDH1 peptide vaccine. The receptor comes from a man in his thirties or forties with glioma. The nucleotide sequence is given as TGTGCCAGCAGCGTCACTAGCTCCCGCGGCGGTGAGCAGTTCTTC. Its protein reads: CASSVTSSRGGEQFF.